This TCR beta chain originates from a study of T cell responses to AZD1222 COVID-19 vaccine. Whole-study findings and limits: Regions left unmutated in variants are reportedly the target of nearly half of spike-specific TCRs. Recipients of AZD1222 seropositive at baseline numbered only five or six. Vaccine-associated CD4 TCRs ranged over spike, dominating at 160-218 and 743-854.

Details on this clone: Its cognate antigen is unknown.

Germline CDR1 is SGDLS and CDR2 is YYNGEE. Trimming cost V 1 base and J 3 bases, with 9 bases left between them. The CDR3 is 14 amino acids. Measured with immunoSEQ multiplex PCR; TCRdb has only the in-frame clones, and not every one. The table records 85,000 to 90,000 clones, about 89% of them present only once. The rearrangement links TRBV9 to TRBJ2-3; perhaps D is TRBD1 or TRBD2 (5 bases each). The sequence was obtained from an adult who received the AZD1222 COVID-19 vaccine. The starting material was peripheral blood, obtained 28 days after the second AZD1222 dose. DNA of the CDR3: TGTGCCAGCAGCGTACAGGGAGCGACAGATACGCAGTATTTT. As protein: CASSVQGATDTQYF. Together with reference TRBV9 and TRBJ2-3, the CDR3 gives the full variable domain: DSGVTQTPKHLITATGQRVTLRCSPRSGDLSVYWYQQSLDQGLQFLIQYYNGEERAKGNILERFSAQQFPDLHSELNLSSLELGDSALYFCASSVQGATDTQYFGPGTRLTVL.